Shown below are 22 T cell receptor beta chains from a single sample sequenced in a study of cytomegalovirus exposure and HLA in healthy donors. PCR amplification relied on 60 Vbeta primers (plus 13 Jbeta primers). Only in-frame clones appear in the TCRdb table, and some are missing; sequencing was by immunoSEQ multiplex PCR. The sample has around 120,000 clones; 65% to 85% are singletons. Sequencing was performed on PBMCs. The source of these receptors is a man aged 45 to 65 in good health and CMV-seropositive.

This clone was seen a handful of times. The J gene is TRBJ2-1, the V gene TRBV10-2, with 10 bases fitting TRBD2. The length of the CDR3 is 15 residues. Germline V CDR1 and CDR2: WSHSY, SAAADI. V lost 4 bases, J lost 4 bases, and 4 bases stayed unmatched. The CDR3 region has the DNA TGCGCCAGCAGTGCCACTAGCGGGACATACAATGAGCAGTTCTTC. Protein: CASSATSGTYNEQFF.

This chain joins TRBV9 and TRBJ2-1, with TRBD2 matching over 10 bases. CDR1 and CDR2 (germline): SGDLS, YYNGEE. The CDR3 runs 16 residues. V lost 2 bases to trimming and J lost 8 bases; unmatched junction nucleotides: 10. CDR3 in amino acids: CASSVLSGGLEDEQFF. Written as DNA, the CDR3 is TGTGCCAGCAGCGTCCTTAGCGGGGGGCTGGAAGATGAGCAGTTCTTC.

The gene calls are TRBV9 and TRBJ1-3, with TRBD1 matching over 7 bases. The junction had 7 bases not matched to a gene; V was cut back by 0 bases and J by 4 bases. The CDR3 is 16 amino acids. Germline lookup yields CDR1 SGDLS and CDR2 YYNGEE. The CDR3 sequence is CASSVGGRQGGNTIYF. In DNA form, the CDR3 reads TGTGCCAGCAGCGTAGGGGGGAGACAGGGCGGAAACACCATATATTTT.

V and J are TRBV11-2 and TRBJ1-3; D is possibly TRBD1 (6 bases). Looked up from germline, CDR1 is SGHAT and CDR2 is FQNNGV. The CDR3 contains 15 residues. V lost 2 bases and J 3 bases, leaving 11 bases between the germline ends. The CDR3 reads CASSLKGEIGNTIYF. The CDR3 DNA is TGTGCCAGCAGCTTAAAGGGGGAAATTGGAAACACCATATATTTT.

V usage is TRBV6-5 and J usage is TRBJ2-7, with D maybe TRBD2 (5 bases). The length of the CDR3 is 13 residues. V was cut by 6 bases and J by 4 bases, with 13 bases left in between. CDR1 MNHEY and CDR2 SVGAGI come from the germline V gene. CDR3: CASRPDYSYEQYF. The CDR3 bases are TGTGCCAGCAGACCAGACTACTCATACGAGCAGTACTTC.

The chain uses TRBV27 and TRBJ1-6, with 7 bases lining up with TRBD1. The CDR3 is 18 amino acids. With V trimmed by 3 bases and J by 7 bases, 15 bases remained unmatched. Germline V gene lookup returns CDR1 MNHEY and CDR2 SMNVEV (reference sequence). CDR3 DNA: TGTGCCAGCAGTTTGTCTCCCGACAGGGCTCTGGAGAATTCACCCCTCCACTTT. This translates into CASSLSPDRALENSPLHF.

This clone was seen a few times. The chain joins TRBV29-1 to TRBJ1-2; TRBD1 might be the D (6 bases). Per germline, CDR1 SQVTM and CDR2 ANQGSEA. Trimming stripped 1 base from V and 2 bases from J, with 11 bases between. The CDR3 length is 14 residues. CDR3 sequence reads: CSVEGRGRNYGYTF. The CDR3 DNA is TGCAGCGTTGAAGGGCGGGGGCGCAACTATGGCTACACCTTC.

The chain uses TRBV1 and TRBJ2-1; TRBD2 is taken as the D call from the table, unchecked against the DNA. TRBV1 is flagged as a pseudogene. This CDR3 region has 18 residues. In DNA, the CDR3 is TGCACCAGCAGCCAAGACCTGCGGCTACTAGTTGGCTACAATGAGCAGTTCTTC. Amino acids: CTSSQDLRLLVGYNEQFF.

The chain uses TRBV14 and TRBJ2-7, with D perhaps matching TRBD1 (6 bases). Germline V gene sequence: CDR1 SGHDN, CDR2 FVKESK. The CDR3 has 15 residues. V dropped 0 bases and J dropped 3 bases, with 12 bases sitting between them. The CDR3: CASSQEDRQLYEQYF. The CDR3 coding sequence is TGTGCCAGCAGCCAAGAGGACAGACAACTCTACGAGCAGTACTTC.

This chain uses TRBV12-5 with TRBJ1-5, with 8 nucleotides matching TRBD1. CDR1 and CDR2 from the germline V gene are LGHNT and FRNRAP. This CDR3 is 17 amino acids long. Trimming removed 0 bases from V and 9 bases from J; junction bases left unmatched: 13. The CDR3 reads CASGLVRTGTLGGPQHF. Written as DNA, the CDR3 is TGTGCTAGTGGTTTGGTTCGGACAGGGACCCTCGGGGGGCCCCAGCATTTT.

For this clone: The junction does not match germline at one end; this may be a read error. The chain uses TRBV10-3 and TRBJ2-7; D may be TRBD2 (6 bases). Germline V gene data show CDR1 as ENHRY and CDR2 as SYGVKD. The CDR3 has 14 amino acids. In DNA, the CDR3 is TGTGCCATCAGTGAGGGGGTCCTTGGGACTGACTCGTTCTTC. Translated: CAISEGVLGTDSFF.

The V and J genes are TRBV19 and TRBJ1-1; 9 bases agree with TRBD1. There are 15 residues in the CDR3. The germline gives CDR1 LNHDA, CDR2 SQIVND (reference sequence). V trimming: 7 bases; J trimming: 4 bases; junction bases outside the gene matches: 10. This CDR3 reads CASTPTGGSGTEAFF. Written as DNA, the CDR3 is TGTGCCAGTACCCCGACAGGGGGATCTGGCACTGAAGCTTTCTTT. Complete variable domain (other parts from reference TRBV19 and TRBJ1-1): DGGITQSPKYLFRKEGQNVTLSCEQNLNHDAMYWYRQDPGQGLRLIYYSQIVNDFQKGDIAEGYSVSREKKESFPLTVTSAQKNPTAFYLCASTPTGGSGTEAFFGQGTRLTVV.

The chain recombines TRBV5-5 with TRBJ1-6; D is unclear. The CDR3 has 16 residues. V lost 4 bases and J 0 bases, leaving 11 bases between the germline ends. Germline V gene data show CDR1 as SGHKS and CDR2 as YYEKEE (reference sequence). This CDR3 reads CASSPVGVSYNSPLHF. Written as DNA, the CDR3 is TGTGCCAGCAGCCCAGTAGGAGTCTCCTATAATTCACCCCTCCACTTT.

The J gene is TRBJ1-1, the V gene TRBV21-1; the D call TRBD1 from the table was never checked on the DNA. TRBV21-1 is a pseudogene. The CDR3 runs to 13 residues. The CDR3 DNA follows: TGTGCCAGCAGCTCCCGACAGGAAAGAGGAGCTTTCTTT. As protein: CASSSRQERGAFF.

The chain has TRBV28 and TRBJ1-2; D gene ambiguous. V was clipped by 4 bases and J by 4 bases, with 7 bases between them. This CDR3 has 12 amino acids. Germline values: CDR1 MDHEN, CDR2 SYDVKM. CDR3 in amino acids: CASSSGSYGYTF. As DNA, the CDR3 is TGTGCCAGCAGTTCCGGGAGCTATGGCTACACCTTC.

The CDR3 loop reads CASTNYRGADGYTF. Here the CDR3 DNA reads TGTGCCAGCACCAACTACCGGGGGGCGGATGGCTACACCTTC. The chain links TRBV5-4 to TRBJ1-2, with D perhaps TRBD1 (6 bases). V lost 6 bases, J lost 6 bases, and 18 bases lay in between. CDR1 SGHNT and CDR2 YYREEE come from the germline V gene (reference sequence). The CDR3 runs 14 residues.

The J gene is TRBJ2-2, the V gene TRBV5-1; D not resolved. Per germline, CDR1 SGHRS and CDR2 YFSETQ. Trimming stripped 5 bases from V and 8 bases from J, with 19 bases between. The CDR3 has 15 residues. This chain's CDR3 is CASRRLDSAAGELFF. CDR3 in DNA: TGCGCCAGCAGACGGCTAGATAGTGCCGCTGGGGAGCTGTTTTTT.

This clone was counted a single time. For the CDR3, the DNA is TGTGCCAGCAGCGTAGCCCTAGGGGTGGAGCAGTACTTC. Translation gives CASSVALGVEQYF. V and J are TRBV9 and TRBJ2-7; TRBD1 might be the D (5 bases). This CDR3 contains 13 residues. V shed 0 bases and J shed 7 bases, with 11 bases lying between them. The germline CDR1 and CDR2 sequences are SGDLS and YYNGEE.

The rearrangement links TRBV18 to TRBJ2-2; D might be TRBD2 (6 bases). This CDR3 spans 15 amino acids. CDR1 is KGHSH and CDR2 is LQKENI in the germline V gene. V lost 0 bases and J 5 bases, leaving 10 bases between the germline ends. The CDR3 sequence: CASSPPTGETGELFF. The CDR3 DNA reads as TGTGCCAGCTCACCACCGACGGGAGAGACCGGGGAGCTGTTTTTT.

This clone was found once. J is TRBJ2-1 and V is TRBV15; 11 positions agree with TRBD2. The CDR3 extends over 16 amino acids. V was clipped by 3 bases and J by 1 base; unmatched bases: 2. Germline V gene data show CDR1 as LNHNV and CDR2 as YYDKDF (reference sequence). The CDR3 nucleotides are TGTGCCACCAGCAGTGGGACTAGCGGATCCTACAATGAGCAGTTCTTC. The encoded protein is CATSSGTSGSYNEQFF. The full variable domain, rest sourced from reference TRBV15 and TRBJ2-1, is DAMVIQNPRYQVTQFGKPVTLSCSQTLNHNVMYWYQQKSSQAPKLLFHYYDKDFNNEADTPDNFQSRRPNTSFCFLDIRSPGLGDTAMYLCATSSGTSGSYNEQFFGPGTRLTVL.

CDR3 sequence reads: CASIPGQKNTEAFF. The DNA for the CDR3 is TGTGCCAGCATCCCGGGACAAAAAAACACTGAAGCTTTCTTT. This chain links TRBV28 with TRBJ1-1, with a tentative D call TRBD1 (6 bases). The germline V gene has CDR1 MDHEN and CDR2 SYDVKM. V dropped 7 bases and J dropped 2 bases, with 14 bases sitting between them. The length of the CDR3 is 14 residues. The whole variable domain, remainder taken from reference TRBV28 and TRBJ1-1, is DVKVTQSSRYLVKRTGEKVFLECVQDMDHENMFWYRQDPGLGLRLIYFSYDVKMKEKGDIPEGYSVSREKKERFSLILESASTNQTSMYLCASIPGQKNTEAFFGQGTRLTVV.

The table lists this clone with a count of one. The chain couples TRBV29-1 to TRBJ1-4, with a weak D call TRBD1 (6 bases). V lost 4 bases, J lost 7 bases, and 19 bases lay in between. The CDR3 covers 15 residues. The germline V gene has CDR1 SQVTM and CDR2 ANQGSEA. CDR3 sequence (DNA): TGCAGCGTTGTCGGGGGGAGGACAGCGACTGAAAAACTGTTTTTT. It codes for CSVVGGRTATEKLFF. Complete variable domain (other parts from reference TRBV29-1 and TRBJ1-4): SAVISQKPSRDICQRGTSLTIQCQVDSQVTMMFWYRQQPGQSLTLIATANQGSEATYESGFVIDKFPISRPNLTFSTLTVSNMSPEDSSIYLCSVVGGRTATEKLFFGSGTQLSVL.